This T cell receptor beta chain was identified during a study of blood T cell repertoires in COVID-19. The CDR3 covers 15 residues. The J segment lost 2 bases and the V segment lost 4 bases, leaving 4 bases of the junction unmatched. The germline V gene encodes CDR1 LNHDA and CDR2 SQIVND (reference sequence). This clone was seen just once. TCRdb's copy holds only in-frame clones and misses some; the assay was immunoSEQ multiplex PCR. The data show about 300,000 clones, approximately 81% seen once. The source material was PBMCs or T cells enriched from blood (not recorded which). The receptor was derived from a woman in her twenties or thirties who had been exposed to COVID-19. The chain employs TRBV19 and TRBJ1-5; 8 bases are shared with TRBD1. CDR3 in DNA: TGTGCCAGTAGTACGACAGGGGTGGGCAATCAGCCCCAGCATTTT. It encodes CASSTTGVGNQPQHF. The full variable domain, with the rest looked up from reference TRBV19 and TRBJ1-5, is DGGITQSPKYLFRKEGQNVTLSCEQNLNHDAMYWYRQDPGQGLRLIYYSQIVNDFQKGDIAEGYSVSREKKESFPLTVTSAQKNPTAFYLCASSTTGVGNQPQHFGDGTRLSIL.